Listed below are T cell receptor beta chains from one sample, sequenced in a study of blood T cell repertoires in COVID-19. TCRdb's copy holds only in-frame clones and misses some; the assay was immunoSEQ multiplex PCR. The data hold about 130,000 clones, with about 86% observed a single time. The specimen was peripheral blood. The receptors derive from a woman of 80 years or more with acute or convalescent COVID-19. The CDR3 runs from the conserved cysteine through the conserved F or W. Fields, in order: clone size, V gene, J gene, D gene, CDR3 protein, CDR3 DNA. D genes are given only for firm matches. Only part of the rows carry a size: once, few, many, or a class if the clone is expanded.

size: -; V: TRBV5-1; J: TRBJ1-5; D: -; CDR3: CASSMQGGNQPQHF; DNA: TGCGCCAGCAGCATGCAGGGTGGCAATCAGCCCCAGCATTTT
size: -; V: TRBV6-1; J: TRBJ1-2; D: -; CDR3: CASSEVMGYYGYTF; DNA: TGTGCCAGCAGTGAAGTGATGGGCTACTATGGCTACACCTTC
size: -; V: TRBV11-2; J: TRBJ1-6; D: TRBD1; CDR3: CASRGPGQGNSPLHF; DNA: TGTGCCAGCAGAGGACCGGGACAGGGAAATTCACCCCTCCACTTT
size: -; V: TRBV5-4; J: TRBJ1-2; D: -; CDR3: CASSERRSGNYGYTF; DNA: TGTGCCAGCAGCGAGCGAAGATCAGGGAACTATGGCTACACCTTC
size: few; V: TRBV5-8; J: TRBJ2-7; D: TRBD2; CDR3: CASSTKQGLANAYEQYF; DNA: TGTGCCAGCAGCACCAAACAGGGACTAGCAAATGCCTACGAGCAGTACTTC
size: few; V: TRBV25-1; J: TRBJ1-2; D: TRBD1; CDR3: CASSRGRGYTF; DNA: TGTGCCAGCAGCAGGGGGAGGGGCTACACCTTC
size: -; V: TRBV11-2; J: TRBJ1-5; D: -; CDR3: CASSVTGSGQPQHF; DNA: TGTGCCAGCAGCGTAACTGGGAGCGGTCAGCCCCAGCATTTT
size: -; V: TRBV3-1/TRBV3-2; J: TRBJ1-2; D: -; CDR3: CASSIDTRSYGYTF; DNA: TGTGCCAGCAGTATAGACACTCGATCCTATGGCTACACCTTC
size: once; V: TRBV5-6; J: TRBJ2-1; D: TRBD2; CDR3: CASSLRRLAGEVSYNEQFF; DNA: TGTGCCAGCAGCTTAAGGAGGCTAGCGGGGGAAGTCTCCTACAATGAGCAGTTCTTC
size: -; V: TRBV5-1; J: TRBJ2-3; D: TRBD1; CDR3: CASSTPGQGSPDTQYF; DNA: TGCGCCAGCAGCACACCGGGACAGGGATCGCCAGATACGCAGTATTTT
size: -; V: TRBV2; J: TRBJ2-3; D: -; CDR3: CASSYQAGAGTDTQYF; DNA: TGTGCCAGCAGTTATCAGGCAGGGGCCGGGACAGATACGCAGTATTTT
size: -; V: TRBV2; J: TRBJ1-4; D: TRBD1; CDR3: CASRRQGTNEKLFF; DNA: TGTGCCAGCAGAAGACAGGGGACTAATGAAAAACTGTTTTTT
size: -; V: TRBV5-1; J: TRBJ2-3; D: TRBD2; CDR3: CASSLATSGGSTDTQYF; DNA: TGCGCCAGCAGCTTGGCGACTAGCGGGGGATCCACAGATACGCAGTATTTT
size: -; V: TRBV9; J: TRBJ2-2; D: TRBD1; CDR3: CASSGKTGSNTGELFF; DNA: TGTGCCAGCAGCGGGAAGACAGGGTCGAACACCGGGGAGCTGTTTTTT
size: -; V: TRBV7-3; J: TRBJ2-3; D: TRBD1; CDR3: CASSFTGVTDTQYF; DNA: TGTGCCAGCAGCTTCACAGGGGTCACAGATACGCAGTATTTT
size: -; V: TRBV15; J: TRBJ1-1; D: -; CDR3: CATSRDKNTEAFF; DNA: TGTGCCACCAGCAGAGACAAGAACACTGAAGCTTTCTTT
size: -; V: TRBV19; J: TRBJ2-3; D: -; CDR3: CASSPSDFGGTQYF; DNA: TGTGCCAGTAGTCCCAGCGACTTCGGCGGTACGCAGTATTTT
size: -; V: TRBV15; J: TRBJ2-7; D: -; CDR3: CATSRDRGRAYEQYF; DNA: TGTGCCACCAGCAGAGATCGAGGCAGAGCCTACGAGCAGTACTTC
size: -; V: TRBV3-1/TRBV3-2; J: TRBJ1-6; D: TRBD1; CDR3: CASSQGWDSYYNSPLHF; DNA: TGTGCCAGCAGCCAAGGATGGGACAGTTACTATAATTCACCCCTCCACTTT
size: -; V: TRBV7-2; J: TRBJ1-2; D: -; CDR3: CASSFRQVANYGYTF; DNA: TGTGCCAGCAGCTTCCGACAGGTCGCTAACTATGGCTACACCTTC
size: -; V: TRBV4-1; J: TRBJ1-2; D: -; CDR3: CASSQDQGMRGYTF; DNA: TGCGCCAGCAGCCAAGATCAGGGGATGAGAGGCTACACCTTC
size: once; V: TRBV10-1; J: TRBJ2-2; D: TRBD1; CDR3: CASGTGGDTGELFF; DNA: TGCGCCAGCGGGACAGGGGGGGACACCGGGGAGCTGTTTTTT
size: -; V: TRBV18; J: TRBJ1-1; D: TRBD1; CDR3: CASSPYRGRTEAFF; DNA: TGTGCCAGCTCACCCTACAGGGGGCGGACTGAAGCTTTCTTT
size: -; V: TRBV9; J: TRBJ2-7; D: -; CDR3: CASSPPGQVYEQYF; DNA: TGTGCCAGCAGCCCACCGGGACAAGTCTACGAGCAGTACTTC
size: -; V: TRBV2; J: TRBJ2-2; D: -; CDR3: CASSGLDYTGELFF; DNA: TGTGCCAGCAGTGGACTGGACTACACCGGGGAGCTGTTTTTT
size: -; V: TRBV12-3/TRBV12-4; J: TRBJ2-2; D: -; CDR3: CASSFFAEELFF; DNA: TGTGCCAGCAGTTTCTTTGCGGAGGAGCTGTTTTTT
size: -; V: TRBV5-1; J: TRBJ1-1; D: TRBD1; CDR3: CASSYQTGGFNTEAFF; DNA: TGCGCCAGCAGTTACCAGACAGGGGGCTTTAACACTGAAGCTTTCTTT
size: once; V: TRBV7-2; J: TRBJ1-2; D: -; CDR3: CASSFGTYGYTF; DNA: TGTGCCAGCAGCTTTGGCACCTATGGCTACACCTTC
size: -; V: TRBV7-8; J: TRBJ1-5; D: TRBD1; CDR3: CASSQSVQGYQPQHF; DNA: TGTGCCAGCAGCCAAAGTGTACAGGGGTATCAGCCCCAGCATTTT
size: once; V: TRBV6-2/TRBV6-3; J: TRBJ2-1; D: -; CDR3: CASSHYRQSNEQFF; DNA: TGTGCCAGCAGCCACTACCGACAGAGCAATGAGCAGTTCTTC
size: -; V: TRBV6-5; J: TRBJ1-1; D: -; CDR3: CASSSGAPAFF; DNA: TGTGCCAGCAGCTCAGGGGCTCCAGCTTTCTTT
size: once; V: TRBV11-3; J: TRBJ2-1; D: TRBD2; CDR3: CASSSLAGYNEQFF; DNA: TGTGCCAGCAGCTCACTAGCGGGGTACAATGAGCAGTTCTTC
size: once; V: TRBV5-6; J: TRBJ1-1; D: -; CDR3: CASSHRVTEAFF; DNA: TGTGCCAGCAGCCACAGGGTCACTGAAGCTTTCTTT
size: -; V: TRBV9; J: TRBJ2-3; D: -; CDR3: CASSANRDNTDTQYF; DNA: TGTGCCAGCAGCGCCAACCGGGACAATACAGATACGCAGTATTTT
size: -; V: TRBV3-1/TRBV3-2; J: TRBJ2-3; D: -; CDR3: CASSQIDRSDRTDTQYF; DNA: TGTGCCAGCAGCCAAATAGATCGGAGCGACCGCACAGATACGCAGTATTTT
size: few; V: TRBV7-9; J: TRBJ1-4; D: -; CDR3: CASSFPGREGEKLFF; DNA: TGTGCCAGCAGCTTCCCAGGGAGGGAGGGTGAAAAACTGTTTTTT
size: -; V: TRBV27; J: TRBJ1-1; D: TRBD1; CDR3: CASSPGQGATEAFF; DNA: TGTGCCAGCAGTCCCGGACAGGGGGCAACTGAAGCTTTCTTT
size: -; V: TRBV10-3; J: TRBJ2-2; D: -; CDR3: CAISPNTGELFF; DNA: TGTGCCATCAGCCCAAACACCGGGGAGCTGTTTTTT
size: -; V: TRBV20-1; J: TRBJ2-6; D: TRBD1; CDR3: CSASDRASGANVLTF; DNA: TGCAGTGCTAGTGACAGGGCCTCTGGGGCCAACGTCCTGACTTTC
size: -; V: TRBV2; J: TRBJ1-4; D: -; CDR3: CASSEGRGSEKLFF; DNA: TGTGCCAGCAGTGAGGGCAGGGGCAGTGAAAAACTGTTTTTT
size: -; V: TRBV5-4; J: TRBJ1-3; D: -; CDR3: CASSPHTSGNTIYF; DNA: TGTGCCAGCAGCCCCCACACCTCTGGAAACACCATATATTTT
size: -; V: TRBV18; J: TRBJ2-5; D: -; CDR3: CASSRMTGILQETQYF; DNA: TGTGCCAGCTCTCGCATGACAGGCATTCTACAAGAGACCCAGTACTTC
size: once; V: TRBV5-8; J: TRBJ1-1; D: TRBD1; CDR3: CASSAGRPNRGTEAFF; DNA: TGTGCCAGCAGCGCCGGACGGCCAAACAGGGGCACTGAAGCTTTCTTT
size: -; V: TRBV23-1; J: TRBJ1-1; D: TRBD1; CDR3: CASSRAGQGLYVKAFF; DNA: TGCGCCAGCAGTCGCGCGGGACAGGGCCTCTATGTAAAGGCTTTCTTT
size: -; V: TRBV11-2; J: TRBJ1-3; D: -; CDR3: CASSSGGLGSGNTIYF; DNA: TGTGCCAGCAGCTCCGGGGGGCTAGGCTCTGGAAACACCATATATTTT
size: -; V: TRBV27; J: TRBJ1-6; D: -; CDR3: CASSLREGRPLHF; DNA: TGTGCCAGCAGTTTACGAGAGGGTCGACCCCTCCACTTT
size: -; V: TRBV2; J: TRBJ1-3; D: -; CDR3: CASRDEGNTIYF; DNA: TGTGCCAGCCGAGATGAGGGAAACACCATATATTTT
size: once; V: TRBV5-5; J: TRBJ2-2; D: -; CDR3: CASSLSTYTGELFF; DNA: TGTGCCAGCAGCTTAAGCACCTACACCGGGGAGCTGTTTTTT
size: -; V: TRBV25-1; J: TRBJ1-2; D: -; CDR3: CASSELPGGGYTF; DNA: TGTGCCAGCAGTGAATTACCGGGGGGCGGCTACACCTTC
size: -; V: TRBV6-2/TRBV6-3; J: TRBJ2-5; D: TRBD2; CDR3: CASSQLAGGRETQYF; DNA: TGTGCCAGCAGTCAGCTAGCGGGGGGGCGTGAGACCCAGTACTTC
size: -; V: TRBV7-2; J: TRBJ2-5; D: -; CDR3: CASSAGATLQETQYF; DNA: TGTGCCAGCAGCGCGGGCGCAACTCTCCAAGAGACCCAGTACTTC
size: -; V: TRBV30; J: TRBJ1-5; D: -; CDR3: CAWSVPGVPRQPQHF; DNA: TGTGCCTGGAGTGTTCCAGGGGTCCCGAGGCAGCCCCAGCATTTT
size: -; V: TRBV11-2; J: TRBJ1-6; D: -; CDR3: CASSSRSSDSPLHF; DNA: TGTGCCAGCAGCTCGAGGTCGTCCGATTCACCCCTCCACTTT
size: few; V: TRBV5-6; J: TRBJ1-2; D: TRBD1; CDR3: CASSFHDRVNYGYTF; DNA: TGTGCCAGCAGCTTCCACGACAGGGTTAACTATGGCTACACCTTC
size: -; V: TRBV10-3; J: TRBJ1-2; D: -; CDR3: CATEQGRYGYTF; DNA: TGTGCCACCGAACAGGGACGGTATGGCTACACCTTC
size: -; V: TRBV4-2; J: TRBJ2-2; D: -; CDR3: CASSQEGGPVTGELFF; DNA: TGTGCCAGCAGCCAAGAAGGCGGGCCAGTCACCGGGGAGCTGTTTTTT
size: -; V: TRBV4-2; J: TRBJ1-5; D: -; CDR3: CASSQDPRGDQPQHF; DNA: TGTGCCAGCAGCCAAGATCCCCGGGGAGATCAGCCCCAGCATTTT
size: -; V: TRBV19; J: TRBJ1-2; D: -; CDR3: CASRGIDGYTF; DNA: TGTGCCAGTCGGGGAATCGACGGCTACACCTTC